This TCR beta chain was identified in a study of graft-versus-host responses after intestinal transplantation. Findings of the study overall: Allograft graft-versus-host to host-versus-graft clonal ratios ran high in patients with graft-donor T cell macrochimerism. GvH clones turned up in recipient marrow; some had shown up first in ileum or blood.

V trimming: 6 bases; J trimming: 5 bases; junction bases outside the gene matches: 7. The CDR3 runs to 14 residues. Germline lookup yields CDR1 SNHLY and CDR2 FYNNEI. Plating combined around 200,000 CFSE-labeled responder cells with around 200,000 irradiated, violet-dye-labeled stimulator cells. Both CD3+CD4+ and CD3+CD8+ responders that were proliferating and CFSE-low underwent sorting after the reaction. Here immunoSEQ multiplex PCR was the method, and the copy in TCRdb shows in-frame clones only, minus some. Of about 8,200 clones listed, approximately 30% are singletons. The input for sequencing was alloreactive CD4+ T cells from a mixed lymphocyte reaction culture, taken before intestinal transplant. Indicated subset: CFSE-low proliferating T cells sorted from approximately 6-day pre-transplant mixed lymphocyte reaction (GvH or HvG direction). The receptor's source is a human patient who received an intestinal transplant. The chain uses TRBV2 and TRBJ1-3, with 7 bases that match TRBD1. CDR3 nucleotide sequence: TGTGCCAGCAGCTTGGACAGGCCAAGAAACACCATATATTTT. Protein sequence: CASSLDRPRNTIYF.